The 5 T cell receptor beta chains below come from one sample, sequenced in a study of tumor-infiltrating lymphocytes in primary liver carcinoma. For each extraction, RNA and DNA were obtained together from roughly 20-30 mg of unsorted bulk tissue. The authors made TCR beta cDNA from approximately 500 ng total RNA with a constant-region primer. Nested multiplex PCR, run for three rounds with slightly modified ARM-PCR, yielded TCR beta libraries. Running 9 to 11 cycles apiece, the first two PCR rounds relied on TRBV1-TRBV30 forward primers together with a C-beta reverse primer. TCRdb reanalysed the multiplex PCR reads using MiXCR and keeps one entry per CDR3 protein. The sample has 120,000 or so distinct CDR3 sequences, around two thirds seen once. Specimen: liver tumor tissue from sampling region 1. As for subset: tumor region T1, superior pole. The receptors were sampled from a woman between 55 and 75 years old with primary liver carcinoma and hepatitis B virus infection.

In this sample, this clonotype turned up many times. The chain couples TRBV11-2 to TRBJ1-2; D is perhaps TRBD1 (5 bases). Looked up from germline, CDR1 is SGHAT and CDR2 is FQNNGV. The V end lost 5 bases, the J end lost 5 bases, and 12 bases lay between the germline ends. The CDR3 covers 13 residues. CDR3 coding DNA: TGTGCCAGCAGCCCGCCTTGGGGGTATGGCTACACCTTC. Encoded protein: CASSPPWGYGYTF.

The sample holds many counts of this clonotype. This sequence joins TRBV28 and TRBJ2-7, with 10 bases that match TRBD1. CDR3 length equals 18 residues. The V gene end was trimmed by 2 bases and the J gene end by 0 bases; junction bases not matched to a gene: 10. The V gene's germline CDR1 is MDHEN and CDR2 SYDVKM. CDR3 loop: CASSLILGQGTFSYEQYF. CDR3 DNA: TGTGCCAGCAGTTTAATATTGGGACAGGGGACCTTCTCCTACGAGCAGTACTTC.

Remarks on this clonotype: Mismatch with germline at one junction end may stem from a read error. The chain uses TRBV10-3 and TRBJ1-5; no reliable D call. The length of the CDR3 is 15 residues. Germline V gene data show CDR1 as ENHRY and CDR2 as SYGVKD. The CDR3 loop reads CAISESLQCGQPRHF. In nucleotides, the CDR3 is TGTGCCATCAGTGAGTCTTTACAGTGCGGTCAGCCCCGGCATTTT.

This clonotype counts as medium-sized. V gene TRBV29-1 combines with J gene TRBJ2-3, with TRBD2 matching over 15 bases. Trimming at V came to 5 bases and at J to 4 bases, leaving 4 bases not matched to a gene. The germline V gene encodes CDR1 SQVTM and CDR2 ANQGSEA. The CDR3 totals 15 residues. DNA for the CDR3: TGCAGCGTTCTGGGACTAGCGGGAGGATCAGATACGCAGTATTTT. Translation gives CSVLGLAGGSDTQYF.

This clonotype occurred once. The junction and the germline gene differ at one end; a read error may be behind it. CDR3 sequence: CASSFFWRDGDEQFF. CDR3 sequence (DNA): TGTGCCAGCAGCTTTTTCTGGCGGGATGGCGATGAGCAATTCTTC. The rearrangement joins TRBV11-2 to TRBJ2-1; possible D gene TRBD2, 6 bases. Germline V lookup: CDR1 SGHAT, CDR2 FQNNGV. This CDR3 has 15 amino acids.